A single sample is the source of the 15 T cell receptor beta chains below, sequenced in a study of blood T cell repertoires in COVID-19. The data were produced by immunoSEQ multiplex PCR, yet TCRdb's version contains in-frame clones alone and is incomplete. The sample records 350,000 or so clones, 70% to 90% being singletons. Sample: PBMCs or T cells enriched from blood (not recorded which). These receptors were collected from a woman aged 40 to 50 with acute COVID-19.

The sample holds one count of this clone. V is TRBV5-1 and J is TRBJ2-1; perhaps TRBD2 as D (6 bases). CDR1 is SGHRS, CDR2 YFSETQ, per germline. Deletions cut 0 bases from V and 4 bases from J, with 11 bases between. CDR3 length: 15 amino acids. DNA of the CDR3: TGCGCCAGCAGCTTGGGGCAGGGACTGTACAATGAGCAGTTCTTC. Its translation: CASSLGQGLYNEQFF. The full variable domain, in which reference TRBV5-1 and TRBJ2-1 provide the parts outside the CDR3, is KAGVTQTPRYLIKTRGQQVTLSCSPISGHRSVSWYQQTPGQGLQFLFEYFSETQRNKGNFPGRFSGRQFSNSRSEMNVSTLELGDSALYLCASSLGQGLYNEQFFGPGTRLTVL.

The gene calls are TRBV11-2 and TRBJ2-7; 10 nucleotides line up with TRBD2. Germline lookup yields CDR1 SGHAT and CDR2 FQNNGV. The CDR3 is made up of 14 amino acids. V was clipped by 1 base and J by 12 bases; unmatched bases: 9. The DNA of the CDR3 is TGTGCCAGCAGCTTAGTCCCAGCGGGAGGGCCTATGTACTTC. Translation gives CASSLVPAGGPMYF.

Only one count was recorded for this clone. The chain recombines TRBV7-2 with TRBJ2-1; the match to TRBD1 covers 7 bases. The V segment lost 10 bases and the J segment 4 bases; nucleotides outside the gene matches: 10. Germline V gives CDR1 SGHTA, CDR2 FQGNSA. The length of the CDR3 is 14 residues. DNA of the CDR3: TGTGCCACTAATCGGGACAGCTTTTACAATGAGCAGTTCTTC. The encoded protein is CATNRDSFYNEQFF.

The chain has TRBV6-6 and TRBJ1-1; 8 nucleotides align to TRBD1. Trimming took 5 bases from V and 0 from J; bases not matched to a gene: 14. CDR1 and CDR2 (germline): MNHNY, SVGAGI (reference sequence). The CDR3 spans 18 residues. The CDR3 DNA is TGTGCCAGCAGTCGCCAGGGGGCAATTTGGAACATGAACACTGAAGCTTTCTTT. Protein product: CASSRQGAIWNMNTEAFF.

This clone has a single count. The V call is TRBV7-3, the J call TRBJ2-2, with D perhaps TRBD1 (6 bases). This CDR3 contains 15 residues. Germline V gene sequence: CDR1 SGHTA, CDR2 FQGTGA. V gave up 2 bases and J gave up 2 bases, with 9 bases separating them. The DNA of the CDR3 is TGTGCCAGCAGCTTATTGGGACACAACACCGGGGAGCTGTTTTTT. Translating gives CASSLLGHNTGELFF.

The chain carries TRBV19 and TRBJ2-3; 9 bases agree with TRBD2. Trimming removed 3 bases from V and 14 bases from J; junction bases left unmatched: 9. Germline V gene lookup returns CDR1 LNHDA and CDR2 SQIVND (reference sequence). The CDR3 length is 13 residues. This CDR3 is CASSIGPGLALYF. CDR3 in DNA: TGTGCCAGTAGTATCGGCCCGGGACTAGCCCTGTATTTT. Complete variable domain (other parts from reference TRBV19 and TRBJ2-3): DGGITQSPKYLFRKEGQNVTLSCEQNLNHDAMYWYRQDPGQGLRLIYYSQIVNDFQKGDIAEGYSVSREKKESFPLTVTSAQKNPTAFYLCASSIGPGLALYFGPGTRLTVL.

This sequence joins TRBV19 and TRBJ2-1, with D possibly matching TRBD1 (5 bases). V shed 5 bases and J shed 9 bases, with 14 bases lying between them. In germline, CDR1 is LNHDA, CDR2 SQIVND (reference sequence). CDR3 length equals 13 residues. CDR3 DNA: TGTGCCAGTAGTGCAGAAAGGGGCGGTGAGCAGTTCTTC. Protein: CASSAERGGEQFF.

V is TRBV19 and J is TRBJ2-1; D is unresolved. The length of the CDR3 is 16 residues. Germline-derived CDR1 and CDR2 are LNHDA and SQIVND (reference sequence). The V and J ends lost 1 base and 4 bases respectively, with 14 bases between them. Written as DNA, the CDR3 is TGTGCCAGTAGTATAGGAGGCTCGCTCCCTTACAATGAGCAGTTCTTC. Encoded protein: CASSIGGSLPYNEQFF.

This clone occurred once. The J gene is TRBJ1-2, the V gene TRBV6-5; weak D call: TRBD1 (6 bases). V lost 5 bases to trimming and J lost 5 bases, with 9 bases between them. Germline-derived CDR1 and CDR2 are MNHEY and SVGAGI. The CDR3 runs to 12 residues. As DNA, the CDR3 is TGTGCCAGCAGTACAGGGTGGTATGGCTACACCTTC. Protein sequence: CASSTGWYGYTF.

V and J are TRBV29-1 and TRBJ2-3; D perhaps matches TRBD2 (5 bases). Trimming cost V 5 bases and J 0 bases, with 12 bases left between them. This CDR3 contains 14 residues. Germline CDR1 and CDR2: SQVTM and ANQGSEA. DNA of the CDR3: TGCAGCGTTATCTCAGCGGAAAGCACAGATACGCAGTATTTT. Amino acid sequence: CSVISAESTDTQYF.

The V call is TRBV10-3, the J call TRBJ2-3; 9 bases line up with TRBD2. CDR1 and CDR2 from the germline V gene are ENHRY and SYGVKD. The V gene end was trimmed by 6 bases and the J gene end by 2 bases; junction bases not matched to a gene: 9. The CDR3 runs 16 residues. The CDR3, as DNA: TGTGCCATCAGCCCCAGCGGGGGGAAAGACACAGATACGCAGTATTTT. Amino acids: CAISPSGGKDTDTQYF.

The gene calls are TRBV18 and TRBJ2-7, with D maybe TRBD2 (7 bases). Deletions cut 3 bases from V and 7 bases from J, with 19 bases between. The CDR3 is 15 residues long. Germline V gene sequence: CDR1 KGHSH, CDR2 LQKENI. The CDR3 bases are TGTGCCAGCTCACCTCCCGGACAGTCCGGGAGGGAGCAGTACTTC. It encodes CASSPPGQSGREQYF.

This rearrangement joins TRBV18 to TRBJ1-2; 7 bases are a match to TRBD1. Trimming took 3 bases from V and 6 from J; bases not matched to a gene: 4. CDR3 length equals 13 residues. Germline V CDR1 and CDR2: KGHSH, LQKENI. CDR3 sequence (DNA): TGTGCCAGCTCACCCCGGCAGGGGGATGGCTACACCTTC. Its protein is CASSPRQGDGYTF.

This clone has just one count. V gene TRBV28 combines with J gene TRBJ2-2, with 8 bases fitting TRBD1. The V gene's germline CDR1 is MDHEN and CDR2 SYDVKM. Trimming cost V 7 bases and J 6 bases; bases outside gene matches: 4. The CDR3 consists of 13 residues. CDR3 nucleotides: TGTGCCAGCAACTCCAGGGGGCCCGGGGAGCTGTTTTTT. As protein: CASNSRGPGELFF.

The rearrangement uses TRBV4-2 and TRBJ2-1; 13 bases are shared with TRBD2. Trimming took 2 bases from V and 1 from J; bases not matched to a gene: 8. Looked up from germline, CDR1 is LGHNA and CDR2 is YNFKEQ. This CDR3 comprises 19 residues. In DNA, the CDR3 is TGTGCCAGCAGCCAAAATCAACTAGCGGGGGGGAAGTCCTACAATGAGCAGTTCTTC. Protein product: CASSQNQLAGGKSYNEQFF.